This T cell receptor beta chain was profiled in a study of blood T cell repertoires in COVID-19. Background on the study: The cDNA or gDNA used as material had been derived from T cells, B-cell-depleted T cells, or PBMCs.

Individuals aged about 18 to 89 years were recruited from roughly 23 US areas. Symptom resolution, clearance, or two negative PCRs marked the recovered donors of Cohort 3. The V gene's germline CDR1 is PRHDT and CDR2 FYEKMQ (reference sequence). CDR3 length: 15 amino acids. Trimming at V came to 4 bases and at J to 6 bases, leaving 5 bases not matched to a gene. Original data processing: Amplified reference gene primers provided the basis for estimating nucleated cell counts. Only in-frame clones appear in the TCRdb table, and some are missing; sequencing was by immunoSEQ multiplex PCR. V, J and clone size are taken as reported in that table, and D and trimming were inferred from the DNA itself. Altogether 250,000 to 300,000 clones are present, 70% to 90% being singletons, with the ten largest covering 1.5% to 2%.

This receptor was obtained from a woman aged 45 to 65 who had recovered from COVID-19. Sequencing was carried out using PBMCs or T cells enriched from blood (not recorded which). The chain recombines TRBV13 with TRBJ2-1; 11 nucleotides align to TRBD2. CDR3 sequence: CASSSPLAGGNEQFF. The CDR3 coding sequence is TGTGCCAGCAGCTCCCCCCTAGCGGGGGGCAATGAGCAGTTCTTC. The full variable domain, in which reference TRBV13 and TRBJ2-1 provide the parts outside the CDR3, is AAGVIQSPRHLIKEKRETATLKCYPIPRHDTVYWYQQGPGQDPQFLISFYEKMQSDKGSIPDRFSAQQFSDYHSELNMSSLELGDSALYFCASSSPLAGGNEQFFGPGTRLTVL.